The T cell receptor (beta chain) under discussion was sequenced for a study of blood T cell repertoires in COVID-19 (dated by TCRdb to the early 2020s). Regarding the complete study: Samples from collaborators originated in the United States, Italy and Spain and spanned both the acute and convalescent phases of COVID-19. A freely available public database, intended as a resource for researchers studying the immune response to SARS-CoV-2, is where the repertoires were released. The material from the prospective study consisted of cDNA or gDNA derived from T cells, B-cell-depleted T cells, or PBMCs. Where available, HLA class I and class II types were obtained from metadata supplied by the sample provider rather than from assay-based typing. Deeply sampled blood TCRbeta repertoires from subjects exposed to, actively infected with, or recovered from COVID-19 were included in the dataset. The sample metadata nearly always contained a de-identified subject ID, COVID-19 status, age in years and sex. Samples were obtained from the ongoing ImmuneRACE study (first 160 participants) and from roughly 1,300 subjects provided by 6 global collaborators.

Collaborating institutions collected whole blood in K2EDTA tubes following their own protocols. For TCRbeta analysis, collaborators shipped samples in one of three forms: frozen whole blood, isolated PBMCs, or DNA extracted from either of those sample types. As for this clone: Its target antigen remains unknown. Per-base qualities were not stored, and no clone one base away is much larger.

TCRbeta CDR3 regions were amplified from genomic DNA by means of the immunoSEQ Assay, a bias-controlled multiplex PCR. The study's own analysis went as follows. The number of nucleated cells in each sample was estimated by amplification of reference gene primers within the assay. Sequence reads were collapsed and filtered to measure the absolute abundance of every unique TCRbeta CDR3 rearrangement. Productive Simpson clonality was computed per sample as the square root of Simpson's diversity index over productive rearrangements. Entries here come from immuneACCESS through TCRdb and include only in-frame sequences with V and J called. Some clones fail to appear in such tables; in the studies checked, an unresolved V gene covers under half of the shortfall, and the cause of the remainder is unknown. Clone size and the V and J calls come from that table; the DNA yielded D and trimming. Recorded for this sample are roughly 260,000 clones; more than 70% of them occurred a single time. Over 2% of the sample comes from the top ten.

Overall study results and their limits: How much clinical and demographic metadata was included differed by source and by participant, and the metadata was provided uncurated.

From the cysteine through the phenylalanine, the CDR3 covers 13 amino acids. Only the CDR3 part of the read is kept: 39 bases, read in frame from the first base. Via the germline V gene, CDR1 is SQVTM and CDR2 ANQGSEA. V is reduced by 6 bases and J by 0 bases, leaving a spacing of 11 bases between them. The chain couples TRBV29-1 to TRBJ1-1; a tentative D match to TRBD1 spans 5 bases. This clonotype was obtained from a woman between 45 and 60 years old with acute or convalescent COVID-19. Source material: peripheral blood. The DNA sequence is as follows: TGCAGCGTGGTCGACAGCATGAACACTGAAGCTTTCTTT. Protein translation: CSVVDSMNTEAFF.